This TCR beta chain originates from a study of early T cells in non-severe SARS-CoV-2 infection. Across the study: Alpha and beta chains were unpaired, from unsorted whole-blood bulk RNA.

At least ten counts were recorded for this clonotype. Its antigen remains unknown. Study conclusions and caveats: In VDJdb matching, anti-spike CD8 responses were favored while private and CD4 specificities went missing.

Unique molecular identifiers tagged individual cDNA molecules. TCRdb re-called the 5' RACE reads with MiXCR, one entry per CDR3 protein. This sample carries over 15,000 distinct CDR3 sequences, about 5.5% of them seen once, and the ten largest clones take 6.5% to 8.5%. The specimen sequenced was whole blood. This receptor was taken from an adult who was a healthcare worker with PCR-confirmed SARS-CoV-2 infection or an uninfected control (not recorded which).

The CDR3 DNA reads TGTGCCAGCAGTGGCGCCGCGGACACCTATGCCTACAATGAGCAGTTCTTC. It encodes CASSGAADTYAYNEQFF. The V and J genes are TRBV28 and TRBJ2-1; perhaps TRBD1 as D (5 bases). CDR1 and CDR2 (germline): MDHEN, SYDVKM. The CDR3 has 17 residues. V shed 5 bases and J shed 2 bases, with 19 bases lying between them.